Below, 13 T cell receptor beta chains from the same sample are listed, as sequenced in a study of regulatory T cells in long-lasting Graves disease. TCR beta libraries were built with iRepertoire HTBI primers and Arm-PCR of CDR3 regions. TCRdb reanalysed the multiplex PCR reads using MiXCR and keeps one entry per CDR3 protein. The data contain some 340,000 distinct CDR3 sequences, 10% to 15% of them singletons. The time point denotes: newly diagnosed GD, antithyroid drugs for less than 3 months. With RNA extracted from PBMCs as input, the TCR library was made. The same data also went into a second study, on T cells in Graves' hyperthyroidism and ophthalmopathy.

The material was peripheral blood mononuclear cells (PBMCs), obtained at new diagnosis, from a patient treated with antithyroid drugs. These receptor sequences come from a young woman with Graves disease.

At least ten counts were recorded for this clonotype. The V gene is TRBV6-5, the J gene TRBJ2-7; TRBD1 agrees at 7 bases. V gave up 4 bases and J gave up 6 bases; unmatched junction bases: 12. This CDR3 is 15 amino acids long. Germline loops: CDR1 MNHEY, CDR2 SVGAGI. The CDR3 nucleotides are TGTGCCAGCAGTTTCTGGACAGGCAATACCATCGAGCAGTACGTC. As protein: CASSFWTGNTIEQYV.

This clonotype was picked up many times. The chain recombines TRBV20-1 with TRBJ2-5, with 9 nucleotides matching TRBD1. Germline V gene data show CDR1 as DFQATT and CDR2 as SNEGSKA (reference sequence). The CDR3 sequence is 13 residues long. With 5 bases clipped from V and 5 bases from J, the junction kept 6 bases outside the gene matches. CDR3 sequence reads: CSALQGARETQYF. CDR3 nucleotide sequence: TGCAGTGCTCTACAGGGGGCTCGGGAGACCCAGTACTTC.

This clonotype was seen a handful of times. The CDR3 DNA is TGTGCCAGCAGTTATAGCGAGTCTGGCGGGAAGAACACCGGGGAGCTGTTTTTT. This codes for CASSYSESGGKNTGELFF. The chain links TRBV6-5 to TRBJ2-2, with a tentative D call TRBD2 (6 bases). The V and J ends lost 3 bases and 1 base respectively, with 18 bases between them. CDR3 length: 18 residues. The germline CDR1 and CDR2 sequences are MNHEY and SVGAGI.

This clonotype was found many times. The chain has TRBV20-1 and TRBJ1-2, with D unclear. This CDR3 region has 14 residues. V lost 3 bases and J 3 bases, leaving 14 bases between the germline ends. Germline V lookup: CDR1 DFQATT, CDR2 SNEGSKA (reference sequence). DNA of the CDR3: TGCAGTGCTAGGGTGCTCCTTTATTACTATGGCTACACCTTC. It specifies CSARVLLYYYGYTF.

There are many counts of this clonotype. One end of the junction varies from germline; a read error may be responsible. The chain couples TRBV5-1 to TRBJ2-7, with a weak D call TRBD1 (6 bases). There are 13 residues in the CDR3. Looked up from germline, CDR1 is SGHRS and CDR2 is YFSETQ. The CDR3 DNA sequence: TGTGCCAGCAGCTTAAACAGGGCCTACGAGCAGTACTTC. Its protein product is CASSLNRAYEQYF.

This clonotype has a count of ten or more. The rearrangement joins TRBV27 to TRBJ2-7, with 7 bases matching TRBD2. The V gene end was trimmed by 4 bases and the J gene end by 0 bases; junction bases not matched to a gene: 9. This CDR3 is 16 amino acids long. Looked up from germline, CDR1 is MNHEY and CDR2 is SMNVEV (reference sequence). The CDR3 is CASSSGRGGSSYEQYV. DNA for the CDR3: TGTGCCAGCAGTTCAGGCCGGGGAGGGAGCTCCTACGAGCAGTACGTC.

This clonotype was detected ten times or more. The CDR3 DNA follows: TGTGCCAGCAGTTTAGGCAGGGGACTCAATCAGCCCCAGCATTTT. Its translation is CASSLGRGLNQPQHF. This chain joins TRBV27 and TRBJ1-5, with D possibly matching TRBD1 (6 bases). Trimming removed 2 bases at V and 3 bases at J, with 11 bases between. This CDR3 has 15 residues. Germline CDR1 and CDR2: MNHEY and SMNVEV (reference sequence).

This clonotype was observed at least ten times. The chain carries TRBV9 and TRBJ2-2; tentative D call: TRBD2 (5 bases). In germline, CDR1 is SGDLS, CDR2 YYNGEE. The CDR3 length is 13 residues. Trimming took 6 bases from V and 5 from J, leaving 11 bases between them. DNA for the CDR3: TGTGCCAGCACGGCGGGTACGACCGGGGAGCTGTTTTTT. Protein sequence: CASTAGTTGELFF.

This clonotype has a count of ten or more. J is TRBJ2-1 and V is TRBV10-3, with 9 bases that match TRBD2. Germline loops: CDR1 ENHRY, CDR2 SYGVKD. The CDR3 is 17 residues long. After removal of 2 bases from V and 7 bases from J, the junction contained 12 bases not matched to a gene. The CDR3 loop reads CAISETPGLAEVNEQFF. The CDR3 DNA is TGTGCCATCAGTGAGACCCCGGGACTAGCCGAGGTAAATGAGCAGTTCTTC.

Ten or more counts support this clonotype. V gene TRBV6-1 combines with J gene TRBJ2-7, with TRBD2 identical over 9 bases. V trimming: 5 bases; J trimming: 7 bases; junction bases outside the gene matches: 6. This CDR3 is built from 13 residues. Germline V gives CDR1 MNHNS, CDR2 SASEGT. The CDR3 region is CASSKREAREQYF. CDR3 DNA: TGTGCCAGCAGTAAGCGGGAGGCACGGGAGCAGTACTTC.

This clonotype was seen ten or more times. The rearrangement uses TRBV6-1 and TRBJ1-5, with D perhaps matching TRBD1 (5 bases). Trimming left V 8 bases short and J 0 bases short, with 11 bases between. This CDR3 is built from 14 residues. Germline CDR1 reads MNHNS; CDR2 reads SASEGT. The CDR3 reads CASASRGSNQPQHF. CDR3 bases: TGTGCCAGCGCATCAAGGGGTAGCAATCAGCCCCAGCATTTT.

The rearrangement joins TRBV7-9 to TRBJ2-7; 8 nucleotides agree with TRBD2. The germline V gene encodes CDR1 SEHNR and CDR2 FQNEAQ (reference sequence). With 4 bases clipped from V and 6 bases from J, the junction kept 14 bases outside the gene matches. CDR3 length equals 16 residues. The CDR3 DNA follows: TGTGCCAGCAGCTCCCCCCTTAGCGGGATGGCGGGCGAGCAGTACTTC. It encodes CASSSPLSGMAGEQYF.

This chain joins TRBV6-1 and TRBJ2-3; 8 bases line up with TRBD2. The length of the CDR3 is 13 residues. Germline lookup yields CDR1 MNHNS and CDR2 SASEGT. V dropped 8 bases and J dropped 6; count of bases not matched to a gene: 7. CDR3 amino acids: CASSTGGVDTQYF. DNA for the CDR3: TGTGCCAGCTCGACGGGAGGGGTGGATACGCAGTATTTT.